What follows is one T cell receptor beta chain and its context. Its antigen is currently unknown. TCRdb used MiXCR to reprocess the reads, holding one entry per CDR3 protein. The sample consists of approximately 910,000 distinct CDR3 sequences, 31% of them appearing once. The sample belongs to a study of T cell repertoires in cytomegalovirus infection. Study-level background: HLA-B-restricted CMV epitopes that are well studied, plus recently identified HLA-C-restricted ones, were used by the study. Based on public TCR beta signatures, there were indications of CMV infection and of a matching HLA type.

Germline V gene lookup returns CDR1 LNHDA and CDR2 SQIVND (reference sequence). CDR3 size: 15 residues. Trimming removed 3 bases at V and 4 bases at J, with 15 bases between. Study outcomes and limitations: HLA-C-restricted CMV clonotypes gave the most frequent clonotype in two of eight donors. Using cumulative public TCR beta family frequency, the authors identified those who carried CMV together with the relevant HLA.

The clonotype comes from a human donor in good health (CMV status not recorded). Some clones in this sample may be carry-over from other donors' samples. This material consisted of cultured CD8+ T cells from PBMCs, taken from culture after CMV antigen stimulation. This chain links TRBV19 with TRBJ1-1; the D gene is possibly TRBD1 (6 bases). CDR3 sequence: CASSILSQGLTEAFF. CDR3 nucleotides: TGTGCCAGTAGTATCTTGTCCCAGGGGCTCACTGAAGCTTTCTTT.